These T cell receptor beta chains were read from a single sample in a study of shared T cell receptors in the human thymus. Clones were read by immunoSEQ multiplex PCR, and TCRdb kept only the in-frame ones, dropping some. The table shows 700,000 or so clones, with 70% to 90% occurring only once. This same sample was also taken into another study, of human thymus T cells.

Sequenced: thymocytes. Source of these receptors: a girl in the first two years of life with a congenital heart defect. Both conserved end residues are part of each CDR3. D genes are given only for firm matches. Size tells how often a clone was seen (once, few, many) or the class of an expanded clone, and some rows leave it out.

-,TRBV6-5,-,TRBJ2-7,CASSYVRQGNEQYF,TGTGCCAGCAGTTACGTGCGGCAGGGAAACGAGCAGTACTTC
-,TRBV30,-,TRBJ1-2,CAWSVPPPTGKVYGGYTF,TGTGCCTGGAGTGTCCCCCCGCCGACAGGCAAAGTTTACGGTGGCTACACCTTC
TRBD1,TRBV28,-,TRBJ1-5,CASRPLSTGGTDNQPQHF,TGTGCCAGCAGACCCTTAAGTACAGGGGGTACAGACAATCAGCCCCAGCATTTT
TRBD1,TRBV19,-,TRBJ1-5,CASSSPPGQGHSNQPQHF,TGTGCCAGTAGCTCCCCCCCGGGACAGGGACATAGCAATCAGCCCCAGCATTTT
TRBD2,TRBV29-1,-,TRBJ2-7,CSVEDRGGTSYEQYF,TGCAGCGTTGAAGATCGCGGGGGGACCTCCTACGAGCAGTACTTC
-,TRBV5-8,-,TRBJ1-2,CASSPRQICYGYTF,TGTGCCAGCAGCCCACGACAGATCTGCTATGGCTACACCTTC
-,TRBV7-4,-,TRBJ2-1,CASSSGKTGNEQFF,TGTGCCAGCAGCTCCGGGAAGACTGGGAATGAGCAGTTCTTC
TRBD1,TRBV4-1,-,TRBJ2-1,CASSLTGTGVGNEQFF,TGCGCCAGCAGCCTGACCGGGACAGGGGTAGGTAATGAGCAGTTCTTC
TRBD2,TRBV5-1,-,TRBJ2-1,CASIRTPWGAGGSSSYNEQFF,TGCGCCAGCATTAGGACGCCGTGGGGAGCGGGGGGCTCAAGCTCCTACAATGAGCAGTTCTTC
TRBD1,TRBV15,few,TRBJ1-1,CATSRTGLSTEAFF,TGTGCCACCAGCAGGACAGGGCTGAGCACTGAAGCTTTCTTT
-,TRBV7-6,-,TRBJ1-1,CASSLERRNTEAFF,TGTGCCAGCAGCTTAGAAAGGAGGAACACTGAAGCTTTCTTT
-,TRBV29-1,-,TRBJ1-1,CSVDDLGWASGEAFF,TGCAGCGTTGATGATTTGGGGTGGGCATCGGGGGAAGCTTTCTTT
-,TRBV29-1,-,TRBJ2-1,CSVENRNPHEQFF,TGCAGCGTTGAAAACAGGAACCCTCATGAGCAGTTCTTC
-,TRBV7-2,-,TRBJ1-2,CASSSPGRRGYTF,TGTGCCAGCAGCTCTCCCGGGAGGCGCGGCTACACCTTC
-,TRBV2,once,TRBJ2-1,CARAPGNEQFF,TGTGCCAGGGCCCCCGGGAATGAGCAGTTCTTC
-,TRBV5-5,-,TRBJ1-2,CASSRENRDSHEYYTF,TGTGCCAGCAGCCGGGAGAACCGGGACTCCCATGAATACTACACCTTC
TRBD1,TRBV19,-,TRBJ1-1,CASSKPGQMNTEAFF,TGTGCCAGTAGTAAACCGGGACAGATGAACACTGAAGCTTTCTTT
TRBD1,TRBV11-2,-,TRBJ1-1,CASSLMRGQGSTEAFF,TGTGCCAGCAGCTTAATGAGGGGACAGGGCAGCACTGAAGCTTTCTTT
-,TRBV25-1,-,TRBJ2-7,CASSGDRATGYYEQYF,TGTGCCAGCAGTGGGGATAGAGCAACAGGGTACTACGAGCAGTACTTC
-,TRBV30,few,TRBJ2-6,CAWSGSEDSGANVLTF,TGTGCCTGGAGTGGTTCAGAAGACTCTGGGGCCAACGTCCTGACTTTC
-,TRBV5-6,-,TRBJ1-2,CASSLRDIRYGDYTF,TGTGCCAGCAGCTTGAGGGACATCCGCTATGGTGACTACACCTTC
-,TRBV6-5,-,TRBJ2-3,CASRNSFPDTQYF,TGTGCCAGCAGAAACTCCTTCCCAGATACGCAGTATTTT
-,TRBV28,-,TRBJ1-2,CASSLSPLQQGPVYGYTF,TGTGCCAGCAGCCTATCGCCATTGCAACAGGGCCCCGTATATGGCTACACCTTC
-,TRBV4-1,-,TRBJ2-2,CASSPGLLNTGELFF,TGCGCCAGCAGCCCCGGACTACTAAACACCGGGGAGCTGTTTTTT
-,TRBV11-2,-,TRBJ1-2,CASSSLSLTHGYTF,TGTGCCAGCAGCTCCCTCTCACTCACCCATGGCTACACCTTC
-,TRBV28,-,TRBJ1-1,CASSPLKGGGTEAFF,TGTGCCAGCAGTCCCCTTAAGGGCGGGGGGACTGAAGCTTTCTTT
-,TRBV10-3,-,TRBJ2-7,CAIRETGPTYEQYF,TGTGCCATCAGAGAGACAGGACCCACCTACGAGCAGTACTTC
-,TRBV4-2,-,TRBJ2-2,CASSQDIRRGEHTGELFF,TGTGCCAGCAGCCAAGACATCCGACGAGGCGAGCACACCGGGGAGCTGTTTTTT
-,TRBV5-1,-,TRBJ2-7,CASSLALDSYEQYF,TGCGCCAGCAGCTTGGCCCTGGACAGTTACGAGCAGTACTTC
TRBD2,TRBV27,-,TRBJ2-1,CASSPVVAGGQGNEQFF,TGTGCCAGCAGCCCCGTGGTAGCGGGGGGGCAAGGCAATGAGCAGTTCTTC
-,TRBV12-5,-,TRBJ1-3,CASGPSGTRRILTYF,TGTGCTAGTGGTCCGAGCGGGACAAGGAGAATCCTAACGTATTTT
TRBD1,TRBV29-1,-,TRBJ1-6,CSVEDLRDREFSPLHF,TGCAGCGTTGAAGATCTGAGGGACAGGGAGTTTTCACCCCTCCACTTT
-,TRBV6-6,-,TRBJ2-7,CASSYLGHRYEQYF,TGTGCCAGCAGTTACCTCGGACATCGATACGAGCAGTACTTC
-,TRBV15,-,TRBJ1-6,CATSRVRQGAGSPLHF,TGTGCCACCAGCAGAGTCCGCCAGGGAGCGGGTTCACCCCTCCACTTT
-,TRBV27,-,TRBJ1-1,CASSHRGMSTEAFF,TGTGCCAGCAGCCATAGAGGGATGAGCACTGAAGCTTTCTTT
TRBD1,TRBV4-1,-,TRBJ1-5,CASSQLPAGGDGGPQHF,TGCGCCAGCAGCCAACTCCCGGCAGGGGGCGATGGTGGGCCCCAGCATTTT
TRBD2,TRBV18,-,TRBJ2-3,CASSPGFGGESTDTQYF,TGTGCCAGCTCACCAGGTTTCGGGGGGGAAAGCACAGATACGCAGTATTTT
-,TRBV5-1,-,TRBJ1-2,CASSPDSTGGHSGYTF,TGCGCCAGCAGTCCAGATTCGACAGGAGGCCACTCTGGCTACACCTTC
-,TRBV7-9,-,TRBJ2-1,CASSSRGREQFF,TGTGCCAGCAGCTCCAGGGGTCGCGAGCAGTTCTTC
TRBD1,TRBV5-4,-,TRBJ1-1,CASRRTGGFRTEAFF,TGTGCCAGCAGGCGAACAGGGGGCTTTCGTACTGAAGCTTTCTTT
TRBD1,TRBV13,-,TRBJ1-2,CASSGQGGYGYTF,TGTGCCAGCAGCGGACAGGGTGGCTATGGCTACACCTTC
-,TRBV27,-,TRBJ1-4,CASSLSAGLTNEKLFF,TGTGCCAGCAGTTTATCCGCCGGTTTAACTAATGAAAAACTGTTTTTT
TRBD2,TRBV19,-,TRBJ2-1,CASQFLTSGGSAEQFF,TGTGCCAGTCAATTTCTGACTAGCGGGGGCTCCGCTGAGCAGTTCTTC
-,TRBV11-3,-,TRBJ2-1,CASSLEGEQFF,TGTGCCAGCAGCTTGGAGGGGGAGCAGTTCTTC
-,TRBV5-6,few,TRBJ2-3,CASSLWQGPTDTQYF,TGTGCCAGCAGCTTGTGGCAGGGGCCCACAGATACGCAGTATTTT
-,TRBV12-5,-,TRBJ2-7,CASVDSTVYEQYF,TGTGCTAGTGTGGACTCGACTGTCTACGAGCAGTACTTC
-,TRBV6-1,-,TRBJ1-5,CASSERLRQPQHF,TGTGCCAGCAGTGAGAGGTTGAGGCAGCCCCAGCATTTT
-,TRBV15,once,TRBJ1-5,CATSRIDQPQHF,TGTGCCACCAGCAGGATAGATCAGCCCCAGCATTTT
TRBD1,TRBV7-6,-,TRBJ1-1,CASSLGGWDRAPVEAFF,TGTGCCAGCAGCTTAGGAGGATGGGACAGGGCCCCGGTTGAAGCTTTCTTT
TRBD1,TRBV5-1,-,TRBJ1-2,CASSLSPRGTNYGYTF,TGCGCCAGCAGCTTGAGTCCCAGGGGGACTAACTATGGCTACACCTTC
-,TRBV10-3,-,TRBJ1-5,CAIRASRNPRGQPQHF,TGTGCCATCAGAGCCAGCCGAAACCCCAGGGGTCAGCCCCAGCATTTT
TRBD1,TRBV14,-,TRBJ1-2,CASSHSLDRVNYGYTF,TGTGCCAGCAGCCACAGTCTGGACAGGGTTAACTATGGCTACACCTTC